Presented here are 5 T cell receptor beta chains from one specimen sequenced in a study of neoadjuvant anti-PD-1 for oral cavity cancer. Assay: immunoSEQ multiplex PCR; the TCRdb copy retains only in-frame clones and omits some. The repertoire holds 14,000 or so clones, with around 62% as singletons. The sequenced sample was PBMCs, obtained before nivolumab (anti-PD-1) treatment. Source of these receptors: a person aged 40 to 85 with oral cavity squamous cell carcinoma.

This clone was counted a few times. V usage is TRBV25-1 and J usage is TRBJ1-2; 7 nucleotides line up with TRBD1. With V trimmed by 2 bases and J by 4 bases, 1 base remained unmatched. Germline loops: CDR1 MGHDK, CDR2 SYGVNS. The CDR3 spans 13 residues. The CDR3 spells CASSEGTVYGYTF. The CDR3 DNA sequence: TGTGCCAGCAGTGAAGGGACAGTCTATGGCTACACCTTC.

This clone was recorded a few times. This chain connects TRBV5-1 to TRBJ1-2, with 7 bases identical to TRBD1. The V gene's germline CDR1 is SGHRS and CDR2 YFSETQ. The length of the CDR3 is 13 residues. V lost 1 base to trimming and J lost 6 bases; unmatched junction nucleotides: 3. The CDR3 nucleotides are TGCGCCAGCAGCTTGACCACAGGGGATGGCTACACCTTC. This sequence encodes CASSLTTGDGYTF. The entire variable domain, with the rest obtained from reference TRBV5-1 and TRBJ1-2, is as follows: KAGVTQTPRYLIKTRGQQVTLSCSPISGHRSVSWYQQTPGQGLQFLFEYFSETQRNKGNFPGRFSGRQFSNSRSEMNVSTLELGDSALYLCASSLTTGDGYTFGSGTRLTVV.

CDR3 amino acids: CASSVIASNSGANVLTF. CDR3 sequence (DNA): TGTGCCAGCAGCGTGATTGCTTCCAACTCTGGGGCCAACGTCCTGACTTTC. The rearrangement links TRBV5-4 to TRBJ2-6; D is undetermined. Germline assignment: CDR1 SGHNT and CDR2 YYREEE (reference sequence). The CDR3 covers 17 residues. V lost 4 bases and J 0 bases, leaving 14 bases between the germline ends.

The chain recombines TRBV2 with TRBJ2-7; no definite D call. In germline, CDR1 is SNHLY, CDR2 FYNNEI. The CDR3 covers 15 residues. The V and J ends lost 1 base and 4 bases respectively, with 14 bases between them. CDR3: CASSEGFRVWYEQYF. The CDR3 DNA follows: TGTGCCAGCAGTGAAGGGTTCCGGGTTTGGTACGAGCAGTACTTC.

The rearrangement links TRBV2 to TRBJ1-2; perhaps TRBD1 as D (5 bases). V was clipped by 6 bases and J by 3 bases, with 14 bases between them. There are 14 residues in the CDR3. From germline, CDR1 is SNHLY and CDR2 FYNNEI. CDR3 residues: CASRQGEDDYGYTF. Written as DNA, the CDR3 is TGTGCCAGCAGACAAGGGGAAGATGACTATGGCTACACCTTC.